This T cell receptor beta chain was captured by sequencing in a study of Ad26.COV2.S vaccination and SARS-CoV-2 variants. Treatment meaning: around 19 received Ad26.COV2.S at low or high dose, single or two shots; a few received placebo; per-sample allocation not given. Vaccine and placebo recipients were sampled on day 63 after the first injection. An Ad26 vector that expressed Wuhan-strain SARS-CoV-2 spike constituted the vaccine. J was trimmed by 7 bases and V by 4 bases; bases with no gene match: 8. Germline V lookup: CDR1 SGHRS, CDR2 YFSETQ. This CDR3 has 15 residues. Clones were read by immunoSEQ multiplex PCR, and TCRdb kept only the in-frame ones, dropping some. The sample has about 410,000 clones; roughly nine tenths are singletons.

The sequencing used peripheral blood, collected in a trial of Ad26.COV2.S vaccine versus placebo. This TCR came from a person between 18 and 60 years old who received the Ad26.COV2.S COVID-19 vaccine or a placebo. V is TRBV5-1 and J is TRBJ1-4; 9 bases map to TRBD1. This CDR3 reads CASSTWTGVGEKLFF. CDR3 in DNA: TGCGCCAGCAGCACATGGACAGGGGTTGGTGAAAAACTGTTTTTT.